The present TCR beta chain was sequenced within a study of CD8 T cells in Susac syndrome. CDR1 and CDR2 from the germline V gene are DFQATT and SNEGSKA (reference sequence). The CDR3 spans 15 residues. With 5 bases clipped from V and 3 bases from J, the junction kept 8 bases outside the gene matches. Random hexamers served to reverse transcribe about 0.5 to 1 ug RNA. TCRdb redid the calling of the immunoSEQ multiplex PCR reads with MiXCR, one entry per CDR3 protein. Among fewer than 200,000 distinct CDR3 sequences listed, about 95% were seen once. Input material: CD4+ T cells from PBMCs. This chain joins TRBV20-1 and TRBJ2-1; 9 bases are shared with TRBD1. This receptor was identified in a human donor in good health. CDR3 sequence (DNA): TGCAGTGCTGATGGTCCGGGACAGGGCTACAATGAGCAGTTCTTC. Protein product: CSADGPGQGYNEQFF.